This is a list of T cell receptor beta chains from one sample in a study of cytomegalovirus exposure and HLA in healthy donors. The assay was immunoSEQ multiplex PCR, and TCRdb's table has in-frame clones only and misses some. The table shows approximately 89,000 clones, with roughly 80% occurring only once. Sequencing input: PBMCs. The receptors shown here come from a man aged 25-40 years in good health and CMV-seropositive. Both conserved end residues are part of each CDR3. D genes are given only for firm matches. Size tells how often a clone was seen (once, few, many) or the class of an expanded clone, and some rows leave it out.

V	size	J	D	CDR3	DNA
TRBV30	.	TRBJ1-5	.	CAWSALGRGQPQHF	TGTGCCTGGAGTGCCCTGGGCAGGGGCCAGCCCCAGCATTTT
TRBV6-1	.	TRBJ2-3	.	CASSVTRYTDTQYF	TGTGCCAGCAGTGTGACTAGATATACAGATACGCAGTATTTT
TRBV7-3	.	TRBJ2-7	.	CASSLRGTPGEQYF	TGTGCCAGCAGCTTACGAGGTACCCCCGGAGAGCAGTACTTC
TRBV19	.	TRBJ1-2	TRBD1	CASSMFGTGGRGYTF	TGTGCCAGTAGTATGTTTGGGACAGGGGGTCGTGGCTACACCTTC
TRBV4-1	.	TRBJ2-2	.	CASIGDTGELFF	TGCGCCAGCATAGGGGACACCGGGGAGCTGTTTTTT
TRBV30	.	TRBJ1-2	TRBD1	CAGDSRGGYTF	TGTGCCGGGGACAGCCGGGGTGGCTACACCTTC
TRBV9	.	TRBJ2-1	TRBD2	CASSVGTSGGDEQFF	TGTGCCAGCAGCGTAGGGACTAGCGGGGGCGATGAGCAGTTCTTC
TRBV27	.	TRBJ1-2	TRBD1	CASRSTGGPNYGYTF	TGTGCCAGCAGGTCAACAGGGGGCCCTAACTATGGCTACACCTTC
TRBV19	.	TRBJ1-4	.	CASTGGGDANEKLFF	TGTGCCAGCACCGGCGGGGGTGATGCTAATGAAAAACTGTTTTTT
TRBV5-1	.	TRBJ2-7	.	CASSLKVQDEQYF	TGCGCCAGCAGCCTGAAAGTACAGGACGAGCAGTACTTC
TRBV2	.	TRBJ2-7	.	CASSEGLRRLYEQYF	TGTGCCAGCAGTGAAGGACTACGGCGACTTTACGAGCAGTACTTC
TRBV19	.	TRBJ1-5	.	CASSPGQSRNQPQHF	TGTGCCAGTAGTCCCGGACAGTCTAGAAATCAGCCCCAGCATTTT
TRBV7-7	.	TRBJ2-2	.	CASSLFGSTGELFF	TGTGCCAGCAGCTTATTCGGTTCTACCGGGGAGCTGTTTTTT
TRBV7-8	.	TRBJ2-7	.	CASSFASYEQYF	TGTGCCAGCAGCTTTGCCTCCTACGAGCAGTACTTC
TRBV7-8	.	TRBJ2-3	TRBD1	CASSAWTGENTDTQYF	TGTGCCAGCAGCGCCTGGACAGGGGAAAATACAGATACGCAGTATTTT
TRBV7-2	once	TRBJ1-2	.	CASSLPNRDYGYTF	TGTGCCAGCAGCTTACCCAACAGGGACTATGGCTACACCTTC
TRBV11-2	.	TRBJ2-3	TRBD2	CASSGVAGTQYF	TGTGCCAGCAGCGGCGTAGCGGGTACGCAGTATTTT
TRBV5-6	.	TRBJ2-2	.	CASSLRGGILNTGELFF	TGTGCCAGCAGCTTGAGGGGGGGGATCCTGAACACCGGGGAGCTGTTTTTT
TRBV5-4	.	TRBJ2-7	.	CASSPPGLKYEQYF	TGTGCCAGCAGCCCTCCCGGACTGAAATACGAGCAGTACTTC
TRBV7-9	.	TRBJ2-3	TRBD1	CSSSSPERGPRGTDTQYF	TGTTCCAGCAGCTCTCCGGAAAGGGGGCCGCGTGGCACAGATACGCAGTATTTT
TRBV30	once	TRBJ1-5	TRBD1	CAWSGPSGQLNQPQHF	TGTGCCTGGAGTGGCCCCTCGGGACAGCTCAATCAGCCCCAGCATTTT
TRBV6-6	once	TRBJ1-4	.	CASSYSAGKLFF	TGTGCCAGCAGTTACTCTGCGGGAAAACTGTTTTTT
TRBV5-1	.	TRBJ2-2	TRBD1	CASSLGTGANTGELFF	TGCGCCAGCAGCTTGGGTACAGGGGCCAACACCGGGGAGCTGTTTTTT
TRBV5-6	few	TRBJ1-1	TRBD1	CASSSPGQGMNTEAFF	TGTGCCAGCAGCTCGCCGGGACAGGGGATGAACACTGAAGCTTTCTTT
TRBV29-1	once	TRBJ1-4	TRBD1	CSVRTGGLEKLFF	TGCAGCGTGAGGACAGGGGGACTTGAAAAACTGTTTTTT
TRBV30	.	TRBJ2-2	.	CAWTGGSGELFF	TGTGCCTGGACAGGGGGGTCCGGGGAGCTGTTTTTT
TRBV19	.	TRBJ1-5	TRBD1	CASSTGTGFNQPQHF	TGTGCCAGTAGTACCGGGACAGGGTTCAATCAGCCCCAGCATTTT
TRBV19	.	TRBJ2-1	.	CASRGAGGNEQFF	TGTGCCAGTAGAGGCGCTGGAGGCAATGAGCAGTTCTTC
TRBV25-1	.	TRBJ1-3	.	CASSGADTIYF	TGTGCCAGCAGTGGGGCCGACACCATATATTTT
TRBV6-5	.	TRBJ2-1	TRBD2	CASSYKRGVYNEQFF	TGTGCCAGCAGTTACAAGCGGGGGGTGTACAATGAGCAGTTCTTC
TRBV6-1	.	TRBJ1-1	TRBD1	CASSGQGARAEAFF	TGTGCCAGCAGTGGACAGGGGGCGAGGGCTGAAGCTTTCTTT
TRBV19	.	TRBJ1-2	TRBD1	CASRQGHYYGYTF	TGTGCCAGTCGACAGGGACACTACTATGGCTACACCTTC
TRBV5-1	.	TRBJ2-3	TRBD2	CASSLTLAGASTDTQYF	TGCGCCAGCAGCTTGACACTAGCGGGCGCTAGCACAGATACGCAGTATTTT
TRBV6-1	.	TRBJ2-5	TRBD1	CASSEGQGDGEETQYF	TGTGCCAGCAGCGAAGGACAGGGGGATGGGGAAGAGACCCAGTACTTC
TRBV7-9	once	TRBJ2-2	TRBD1	CASSFGDRGTGELFF	TGTGCCAGCAGCTTTGGCGACAGGGGGACCGGGGAGCTGTTTTTT
TRBV29-1	.	TRBJ1-3	.	CSVVFRVSGSGNTIYF	TGCAGCGTTGTCTTCCGGGTTTCGGGCTCTGGAAACACCATATATTTT
TRBV28	.	TRBJ1-4	TRBD1	CASSLDNRGGDLRLFF	TGTGCCAGCAGCCTCGACAACAGGGGGGGAGATCTAAGGCTGTTTTTT
TRBV2	.	TRBJ2-2	TRBD1	CASNTADRARNTGELFF	TGTGCCAGCAACACGGCCGACAGGGCCCGGAACACCGGGGAGCTGTTTTTT
TRBV19	.	TRBJ1-4	.	CASSQQVTNEKLFF	TGTGCCAGTTCACAACAGGTGACTAATGAAAAACTGTTTTTT
TRBV6-5	.	TRBJ1-1	.	CASSSPNRATEAFF	TGTGCCAGCAGTTCCCCGAACAGGGCCACTGAAGCTTTCTTT
TRBV27	.	TRBJ2-7	.	CASSLSRGAYEQYF	TGTGCCAGCAGTTTATCTCGGGGGGCTTACGAGCAGTACTTC
TRBV4-1	.	TRBJ2-3	.	CSSSQDWQLSVEDTQYF	TGCTCCAGCAGCCAAGATTGGCAACTTAGCGTGGAAGATACGCAGTATTTT
TRBV11-2	.	TRBJ2-7	TRBD2	CASKLSTSASYEQYF	TGTGCCAGCAAACTGTCGACTAGCGCAAGTTACGAGCAGTACTTC
TRBV11-1	few	TRBJ1-5	.	CASSYTVDQPQHF	TGTGCCAGCAGCTACACAGTCGATCAGCCCCAGCATTTT
TRBV21-1	.	TRBJ2-1	.	CASRGRETYNEQFF	TGTGCCAGCAGGGGCAGGGAAACCTACAATGAGCAGTTCTTC
TRBV19	.	TRBJ2-3	TRBD1	CASSRGQGVTDTQYF	TGTGCCAGTAGTAGGGGACAGGGAGTAACAGATACGCAGTATTTT
TRBV30	.	TRBJ1-4	TRBD1	CAWSALDRDDEKLFF	TGTGCCTGGAGTGCCCTGGACAGGGATGATGAAAAACTGTTTTTT